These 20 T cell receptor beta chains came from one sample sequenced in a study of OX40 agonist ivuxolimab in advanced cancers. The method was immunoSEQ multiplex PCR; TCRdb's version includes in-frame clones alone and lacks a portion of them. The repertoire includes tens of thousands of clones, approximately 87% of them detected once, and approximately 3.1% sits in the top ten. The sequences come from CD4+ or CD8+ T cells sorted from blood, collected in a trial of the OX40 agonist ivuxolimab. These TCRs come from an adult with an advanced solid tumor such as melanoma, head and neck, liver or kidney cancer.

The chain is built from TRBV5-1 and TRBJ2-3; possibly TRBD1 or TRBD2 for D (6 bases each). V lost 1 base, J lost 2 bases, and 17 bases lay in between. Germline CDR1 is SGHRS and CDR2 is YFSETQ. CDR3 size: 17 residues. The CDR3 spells CASSLSPGAASTDTQYF. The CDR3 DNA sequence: TGCGCCAGCAGCTTGTCGCCGGGGGCCGCCTCCACAGATACGCAGTATTTT.

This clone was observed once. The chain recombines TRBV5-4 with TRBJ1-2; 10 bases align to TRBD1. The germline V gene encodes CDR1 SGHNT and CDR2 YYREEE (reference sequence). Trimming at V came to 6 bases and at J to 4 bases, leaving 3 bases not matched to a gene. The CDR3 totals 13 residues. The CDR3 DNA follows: TGTGCCAGCATCCGGGACAGGGGCTATGGCTACACCTTC. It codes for CASIRDRGYGYTF.

The CDR3 region is CASSLGPGQGVAGELFF. The CDR3 DNA is TGTGCCAGCAGCTTAGGGCCGGGACAGGGGGTGGCCGGGGAGCTGTTTTTT. The V call is TRBV11-2, the J call TRBJ2-2; 11 nucleotides line up with TRBD1. The ends lost 1 base at V and 6 bases at J; junction bases unmatched: 7. The CDR3 sequence is 17 residues long. The germline CDR1 and CDR2 sequences are SGHAT and FQNNGV.

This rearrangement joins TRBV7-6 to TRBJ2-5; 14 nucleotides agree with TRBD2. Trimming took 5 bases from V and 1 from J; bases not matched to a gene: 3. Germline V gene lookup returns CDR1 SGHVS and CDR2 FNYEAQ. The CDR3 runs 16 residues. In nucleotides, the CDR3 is TGTGCCAGCAGCCTGACTAGCGGGGGGGCCCAAGAGACCCAGTACTTC. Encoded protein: CASSLTSGGAQETQYF.

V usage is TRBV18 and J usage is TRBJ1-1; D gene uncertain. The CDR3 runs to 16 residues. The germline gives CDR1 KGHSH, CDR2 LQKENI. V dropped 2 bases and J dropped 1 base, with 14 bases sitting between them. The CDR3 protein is CASSPREIRWNTEAFF. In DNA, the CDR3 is TGTGCCAGCTCACCAAGGGAGATACGATGGAACACTGAAGCTTTCTTT. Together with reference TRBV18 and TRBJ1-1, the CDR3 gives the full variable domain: NAGVMQNPRHLVRRRGQEARLRCSPMKGHSHVYWYRQLPEEGLKFMVYLQKENIIDESGMPKERFSAEFPKEGPSILRIQQVVRGDSAAYFCASSPREIRWNTEAFFGQGTRLTVV.

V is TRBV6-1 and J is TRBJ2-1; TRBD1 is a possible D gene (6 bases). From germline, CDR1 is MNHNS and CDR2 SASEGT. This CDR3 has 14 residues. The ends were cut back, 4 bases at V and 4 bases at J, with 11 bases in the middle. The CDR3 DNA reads TGTGCCAGCAGTGTACAGGGCTGGTACAATGAGCAGTTCTTC. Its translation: CASSVQGWYNEQFF.

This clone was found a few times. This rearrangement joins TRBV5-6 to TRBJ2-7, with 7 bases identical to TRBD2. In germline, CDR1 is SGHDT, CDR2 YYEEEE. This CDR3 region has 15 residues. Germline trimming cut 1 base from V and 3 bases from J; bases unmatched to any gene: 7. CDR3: CASSLRDGGNYEQYF. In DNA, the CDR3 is TGTGCCAGCAGCTTGCGAGACGGGGGGAACTACGAGCAGTACTTC.

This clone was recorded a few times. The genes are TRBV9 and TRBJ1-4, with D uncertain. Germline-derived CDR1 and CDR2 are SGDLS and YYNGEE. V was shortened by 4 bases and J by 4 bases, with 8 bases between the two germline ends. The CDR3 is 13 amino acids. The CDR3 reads CASSLSGNEKLFF. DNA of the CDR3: TGTGCCAGCAGCCTAAGTGGTAATGAAAAACTGTTTTTT.

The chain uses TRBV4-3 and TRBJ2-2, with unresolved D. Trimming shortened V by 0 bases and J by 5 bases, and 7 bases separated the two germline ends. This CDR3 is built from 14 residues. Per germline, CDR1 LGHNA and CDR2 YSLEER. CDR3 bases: TGCGCCAGCAGCCAAGATCGGTGGACCGGGGAGCTGTTTTTT. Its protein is CASSQDRWTGELFF.

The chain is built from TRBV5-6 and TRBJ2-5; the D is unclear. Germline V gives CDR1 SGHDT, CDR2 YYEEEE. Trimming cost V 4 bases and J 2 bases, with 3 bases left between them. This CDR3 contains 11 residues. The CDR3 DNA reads TGTGCCAGCAGCCAACAAGAGACCCAGTACTTC. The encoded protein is CASSQQETQYF.

This chain's CDR3 is CASSLVGGGGNTIYF. As DNA, the CDR3 is TGTGCCAGCAGCTTAGTGGGAGGCGGTGGAAACACCATATATTTT. The genes are TRBV7-2 and TRBJ1-3; unclear D gene. Germline values: CDR1 SGHTA, CDR2 FQGNSA. V lost 1 base and J lost 3, with 10 bases in between. This CDR3 spans 15 amino acids.

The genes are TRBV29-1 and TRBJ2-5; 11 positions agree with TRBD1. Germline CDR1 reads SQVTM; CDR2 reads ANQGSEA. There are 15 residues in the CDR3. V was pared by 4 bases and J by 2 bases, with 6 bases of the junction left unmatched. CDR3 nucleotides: TGCAGCGTTGCCGGGACAGGGGGAAGGCAAGAGACCCAGTACTTC. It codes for CSVAGTGGRQETQYF.

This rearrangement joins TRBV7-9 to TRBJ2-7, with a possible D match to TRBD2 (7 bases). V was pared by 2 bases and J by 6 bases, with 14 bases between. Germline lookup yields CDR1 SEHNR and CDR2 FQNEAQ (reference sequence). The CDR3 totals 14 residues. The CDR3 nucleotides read TGTGCCAGCAGCTTAAAGGGCGGGGGCGGCGAGCAGTACTTC. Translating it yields CASSLKGGGGEQYF. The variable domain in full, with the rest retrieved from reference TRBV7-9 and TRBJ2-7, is DTGVSQNPRHKITKRGQNVTFRCDPISEHNRLYWYRQTLGQGPEFLTYFQNEAQLEKSRLLSDRFSAERPKGSFSTLEIQRTEQGDSAMYLCASSLKGGGGEQYFGPGTRLTVT.

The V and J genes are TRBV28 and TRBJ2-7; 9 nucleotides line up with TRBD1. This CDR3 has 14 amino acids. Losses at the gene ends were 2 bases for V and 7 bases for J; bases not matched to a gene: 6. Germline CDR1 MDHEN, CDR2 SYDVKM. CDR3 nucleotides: TGTGCCAGCAGTTTAGTACAGGGGGCGGGGGAGCAGTACTTC. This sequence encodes CASSLVQGAGEQYF.

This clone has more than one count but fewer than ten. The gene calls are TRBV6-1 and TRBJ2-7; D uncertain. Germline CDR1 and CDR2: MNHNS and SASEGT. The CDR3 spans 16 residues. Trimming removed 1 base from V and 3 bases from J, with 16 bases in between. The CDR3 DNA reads TGTGCCAGCAGTGAAGGGATAAGTGCCAGCTACTACGAGCAGTACTTC. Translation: CASSEGISASYYEQYF.

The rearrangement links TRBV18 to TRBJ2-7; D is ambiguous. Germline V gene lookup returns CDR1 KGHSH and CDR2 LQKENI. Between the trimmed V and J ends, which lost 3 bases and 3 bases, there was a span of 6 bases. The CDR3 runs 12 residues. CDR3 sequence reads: CASSPQDYEQYF. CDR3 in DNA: TGTGCCAGCTCACCGCAGGACTACGAGCAGTACTTC.

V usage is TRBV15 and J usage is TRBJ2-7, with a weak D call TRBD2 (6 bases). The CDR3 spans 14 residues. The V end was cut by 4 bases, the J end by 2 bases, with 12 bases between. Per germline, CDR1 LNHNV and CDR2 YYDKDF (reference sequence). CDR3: CATSTRGEAYEQYF. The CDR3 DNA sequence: TGTGCCACCAGCACAAGAGGGGAGGCCTACGAGCAGTACTTC.

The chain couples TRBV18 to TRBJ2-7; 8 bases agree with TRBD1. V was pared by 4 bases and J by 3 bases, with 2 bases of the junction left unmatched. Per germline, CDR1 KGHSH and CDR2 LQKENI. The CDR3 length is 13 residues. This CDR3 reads CASSRTGGYEQYF. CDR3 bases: TGTGCCAGCTCACGAACAGGGGGCTACGAGCAGTACTTC.

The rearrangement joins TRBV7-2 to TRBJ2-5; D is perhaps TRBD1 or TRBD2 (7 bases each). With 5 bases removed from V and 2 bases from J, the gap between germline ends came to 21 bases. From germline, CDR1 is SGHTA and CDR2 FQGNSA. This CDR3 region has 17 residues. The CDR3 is CASSQITGAGVQETQYF. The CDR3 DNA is TGTGCCAGCAGCCAAATCACAGGGGCGGGGGTTCAAGAGACCCAGTACTTC.

The CDR3 DNA reads as TGTGCCAGCAGTTTGCCCGCTGGAGGCTACACCTTC. Encoded protein: CASSLPAGGYTF. This chain uses TRBV28 with TRBJ1-2, with unresolved D. The length of the CDR3 is 12 residues. CDR1 and CDR2 (germline): MDHEN, SYDVKM. Trimming pared 3 bases from V and 8 bases from J, leaving 10 bases between.